This T cell receptor (beta chain) was captured in a study of T cell responses to AZD1222 COVID-19 vaccine. About the research overall: Pooling covered second doses at about 4 or about 12 weeks.

This clone was seen a handful of times. What it binds is unknown. The V end was cut by 5 bases, the J end by 4 bases, with 5 bases between. Germline values: CDR1 SQVTM, CDR2 ANQGSEA. This CDR3 is 10 amino acids long. Assay: immunoSEQ multiplex PCR; the TCRdb copy retains only in-frame clones and omits some. The table lists some 150,000 clones, more than 75% of them singletons. Study-level findings and limits: Recipients of AZD1222 seropositive at baseline numbered only six or seven. None of the repertoires were sampled until the peak T cell response had passed.

The TCR was taken from an adult in good health. The rearrangement links TRBV29-1 to TRBJ1-1; no firm D call. The material was peripheral blood, obtained on day 0 of AZD1222 vaccination. Written as DNA, the CDR3 is TGCAGCGTTTCAGCCACTGAAGCTTTCTTT. It specifies CSVSATEAFF.